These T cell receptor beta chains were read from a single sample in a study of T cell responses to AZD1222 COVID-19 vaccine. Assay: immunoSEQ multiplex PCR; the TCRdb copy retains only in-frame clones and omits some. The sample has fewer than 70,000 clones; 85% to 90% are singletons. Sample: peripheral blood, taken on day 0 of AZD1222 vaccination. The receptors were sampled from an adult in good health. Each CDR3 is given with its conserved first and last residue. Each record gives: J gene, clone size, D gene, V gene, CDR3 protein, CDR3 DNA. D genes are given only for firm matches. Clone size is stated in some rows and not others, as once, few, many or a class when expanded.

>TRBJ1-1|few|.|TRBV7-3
CASSRDKNTEAFF
TGTGCCAGCAGCAGGGACAAGAACACTGAAGCTTTCTTT
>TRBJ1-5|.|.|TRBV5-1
CASSGGGTKQSNQPQHF
TGCGCCAGCAGCGGCGGGGGCACAAAACAAAGCAATCAGCCCCAGCATTTT
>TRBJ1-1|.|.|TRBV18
CASSIGENTEAFF
TGTGCCAGCTCAATAGGGGAGAACACTGAAGCTTTCTTT
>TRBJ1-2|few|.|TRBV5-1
CASRKPETYGYTF
TGCGCCAGCAGAAAGCCAGAGACCTATGGCTACACCTTC
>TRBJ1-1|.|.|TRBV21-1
CASSNGTGNTEAFF
TGTGCCAGCAGCAACGGGACAGGGAACACTGAAGCTTTCTTT
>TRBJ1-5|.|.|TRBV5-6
CASSPRWGVGQPQHF
TGTGCCAGCAGCCCTAGGTGGGGGGTAGGTCAGCCCCAGCATTTT
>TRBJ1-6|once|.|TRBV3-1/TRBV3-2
CASSVRVQNSPLHF
TGTGCCAGCAGCGTCCGGGTTCAAAATTCACCCCTCCACTTT
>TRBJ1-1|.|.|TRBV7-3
CASSLTANTEAFF
TGTGCCAGCAGCCTAACAGCGAACACTGAAGCTTTCTTT
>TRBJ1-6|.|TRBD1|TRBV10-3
CAISESGGTGLAPLHF
TGTGCCATCAGTGAGTCAGGCGGGACAGGGCTTGCACCCCTCCACTTT
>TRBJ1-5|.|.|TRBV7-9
CASSLVGGYSNQPQHF
TGTGCCAGCAGCCTAGTAGGGGGATATAGCAATCAGCCCCAGCATTTT
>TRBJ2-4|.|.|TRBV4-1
CASLTRGAKNIQYF
TGCGCCAGCTTAACCAGGGGAGCCAAAAACATTCAGTACTTC
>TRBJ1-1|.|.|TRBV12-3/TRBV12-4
CASSLSTEAFF
TGTGCCAGCAGTTTAAGTACTGAAGCTTTCTTT
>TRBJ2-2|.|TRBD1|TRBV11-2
CASSLTGQGTGELFF
TGTGCCAGCAGCTTAACGGGACAGGGGACCGGGGAGCTGTTTTTT
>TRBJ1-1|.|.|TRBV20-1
CSASGGGSTEAFF
TGCAGTGCTAGTGGGGGTGGAAGCACTGAAGCTTTCTTT